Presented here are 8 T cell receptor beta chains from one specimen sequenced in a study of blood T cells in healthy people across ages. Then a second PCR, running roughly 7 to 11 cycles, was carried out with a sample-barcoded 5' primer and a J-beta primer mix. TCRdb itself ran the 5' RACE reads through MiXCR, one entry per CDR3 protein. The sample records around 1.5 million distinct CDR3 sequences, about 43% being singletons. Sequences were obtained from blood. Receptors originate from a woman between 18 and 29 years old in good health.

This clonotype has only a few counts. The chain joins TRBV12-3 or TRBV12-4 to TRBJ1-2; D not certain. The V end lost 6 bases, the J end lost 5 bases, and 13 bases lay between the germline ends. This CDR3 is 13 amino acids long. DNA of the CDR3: TGTGCCAGCAGCCCCGCAGACATGTATGGCTACACCTTC. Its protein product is CASSPADMYGYTF.

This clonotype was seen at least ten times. Here the CDR3 reads CASRVSGANVLTF. The CDR3 DNA is TGTGCCAGCAGGGTCTCTGGGGCCAACGTCCTGACTTTC. The V call is TRBV9, the J call TRBJ2-6; no clear D gene. CDR1 and CDR2 from the germline V gene are SGDLS and YYNGEE. V gave up 5 bases and J gave up 0 bases, with 3 bases separating them. The CDR3 loop spans 13 amino acids.

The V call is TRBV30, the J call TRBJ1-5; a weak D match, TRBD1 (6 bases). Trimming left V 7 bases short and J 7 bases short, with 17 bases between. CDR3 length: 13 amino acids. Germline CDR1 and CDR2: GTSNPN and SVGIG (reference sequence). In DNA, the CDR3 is TGTGCCTTTCGACAGGCTATGAAGCAGCCCCAGCATTTT. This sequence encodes CAFRQAMKQPQHF.

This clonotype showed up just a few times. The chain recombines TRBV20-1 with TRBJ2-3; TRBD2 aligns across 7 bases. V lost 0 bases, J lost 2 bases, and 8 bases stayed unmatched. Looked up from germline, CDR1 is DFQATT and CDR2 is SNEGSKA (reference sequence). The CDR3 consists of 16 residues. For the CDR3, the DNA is TGCAGTGCTAGAGATTCTAAGCGGGAACACACAGATACGCAGTATTTT. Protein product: CSARDSKREHTDTQYF.

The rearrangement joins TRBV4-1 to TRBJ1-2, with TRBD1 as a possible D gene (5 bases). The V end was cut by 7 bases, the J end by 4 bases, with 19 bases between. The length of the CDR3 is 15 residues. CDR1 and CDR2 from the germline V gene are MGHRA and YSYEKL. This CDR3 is CASTLNSNGGYGYTF. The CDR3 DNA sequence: TGCGCCAGCACCTTAAATTCAAACGGGGGCTATGGCTACACCTTC.

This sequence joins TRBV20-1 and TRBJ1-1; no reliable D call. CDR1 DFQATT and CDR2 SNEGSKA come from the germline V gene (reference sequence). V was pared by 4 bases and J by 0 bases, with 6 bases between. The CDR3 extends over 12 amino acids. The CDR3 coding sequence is TGCAGTGCTAACCTTATGAACACTGAAGCTTTCTTT. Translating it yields CSANLMNTEAFF.

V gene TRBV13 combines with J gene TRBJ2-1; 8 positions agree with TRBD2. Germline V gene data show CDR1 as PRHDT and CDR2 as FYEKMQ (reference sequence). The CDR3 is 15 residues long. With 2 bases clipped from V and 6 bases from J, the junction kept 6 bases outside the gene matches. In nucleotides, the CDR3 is TGTGCCAGCAGCTTAAGCGGGAGAGCGGTCAATGAGCAGTTCTTC. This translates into CASSLSGRAVNEQFF.

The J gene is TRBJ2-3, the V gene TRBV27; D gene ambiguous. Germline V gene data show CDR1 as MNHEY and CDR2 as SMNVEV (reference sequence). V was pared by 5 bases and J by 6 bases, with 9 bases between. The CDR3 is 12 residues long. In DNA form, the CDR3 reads TGTGCCAGCAGTCACCTCAGGGATACGCAGTATTTT. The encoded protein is CASSHLRDTQYF.